The clone carrying this T cell receptor (beta chain) was recorded many times. Its target is unknown. The data stem from a study of human T cells and chemical hapten exposure. Background on the study: The study enrolled mostly female patients with alopecia areata, totalis or universalis. Findings and caveats of the study: TCRs exceeding 1 in 1000 frequency stayed unchanged with DPC sensitization.

Germline V gives CDR1 SQVTM, CDR2 ANQGSEA. Trimming took 4 bases from V and 7 from J, leaving 11 bases between them. This CDR3 spans 11 amino acids. TCRdb used MiXCR to reprocess the RACE reads, holding one entry per CDR3 protein. The table has about 350,000 distinct CDR3 sequences, approximately 5.8% seen once. Time point: pre-sensitization, week 0. As for treatment: therapeutic diphenylcyclopropenone sensitization with weekly scalp DPC. The chain employs TRBV29-1 and TRBJ2-7; D possibly corresponds to TRBD2 (5 bases). This clonotype originated in a woman aged 18-30 years with alopecia areata. Some clones in this sample may be carry-over from other donors' samples. The specimen comprised whole blood, sampled in connection with sensitization to the hapten diphenylcyclopropenone (DPC). This CDR3 is CSVALPGEQYF. DNA for the CDR3: TGCAGCGTTGCTCTCCCGGGGGAGCAGTACTTC.